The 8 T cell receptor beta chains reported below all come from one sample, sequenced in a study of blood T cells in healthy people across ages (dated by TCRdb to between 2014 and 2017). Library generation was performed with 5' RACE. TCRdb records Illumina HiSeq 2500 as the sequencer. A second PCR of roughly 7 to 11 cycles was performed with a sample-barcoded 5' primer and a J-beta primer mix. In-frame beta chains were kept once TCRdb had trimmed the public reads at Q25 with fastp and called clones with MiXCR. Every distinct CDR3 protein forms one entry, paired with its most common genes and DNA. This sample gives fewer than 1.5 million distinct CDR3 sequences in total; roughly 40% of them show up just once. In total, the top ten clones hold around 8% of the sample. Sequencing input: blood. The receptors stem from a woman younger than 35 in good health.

DNA of the CDR3: TGTGCCAGCAGTGGAATCCCTTTGACAGGGGGCAGCCAGTACTTC. Its protein product is CASSGIPLTGGSQYF. The chain links TRBV6-1 to TRBJ2-5; 10 positions match TRBD1. Germline V gene data show CDR1 as MNHNS and CDR2 as SASEGT. The V gene end was trimmed by 4 bases and the J gene end by 10 bases; junction bases not matched to a gene: 12. This CDR3 has 15 residues.

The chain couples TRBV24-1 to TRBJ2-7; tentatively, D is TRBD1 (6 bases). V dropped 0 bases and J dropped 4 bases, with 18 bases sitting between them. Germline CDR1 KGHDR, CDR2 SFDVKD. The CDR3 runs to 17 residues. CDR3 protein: CATSDLPERTENYEQYF. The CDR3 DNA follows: TGTGCCACCAGTGATTTGCCTGAAAGGACAGAGAATTACGAGCAGTACTTC.

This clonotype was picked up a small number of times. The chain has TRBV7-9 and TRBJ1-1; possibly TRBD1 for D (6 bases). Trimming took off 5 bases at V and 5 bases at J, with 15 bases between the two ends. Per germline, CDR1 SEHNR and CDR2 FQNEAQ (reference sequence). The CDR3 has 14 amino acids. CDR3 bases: TGTGCCAGCAGCACTCTAGGGGGAGGTACTGAAGCTTTCTTT. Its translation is CASSTLGGGTEAFF.

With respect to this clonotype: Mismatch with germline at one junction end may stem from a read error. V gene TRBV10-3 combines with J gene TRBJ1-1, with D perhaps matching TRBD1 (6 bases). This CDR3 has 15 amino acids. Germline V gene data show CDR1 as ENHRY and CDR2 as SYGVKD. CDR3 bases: TGTGCCAACAGTGAGACAGGATTAGCGAGCACTGAAGCTTTCTTT. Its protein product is CANSETGLASTEAFF.

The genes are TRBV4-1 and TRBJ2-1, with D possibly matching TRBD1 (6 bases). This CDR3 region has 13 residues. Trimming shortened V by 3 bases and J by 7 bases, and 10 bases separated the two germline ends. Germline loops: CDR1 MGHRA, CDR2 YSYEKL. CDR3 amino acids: CASSHPGQNEQFF. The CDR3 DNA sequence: TGCGCCAGCAGCCATCCCGGACAGAATGAGCAGTTCTTC.

CDR3 bases: TGTGCCAGCAGCCCGCCCGGCAGGGTGGACATTCAGTACTTC. Amino acid sequence: CASSPPGRVDIQYF. The V gene is TRBV5-5, the J gene TRBJ2-7, with a possible D match to TRBD1 (5 bases). The DNA matches TRBJ2-4 better at its end, which makes the J call doubtful. Germline loops: CDR1 SGHKS, CDR2 YYEKEE (reference sequence). There are 14 residues in the CDR3.

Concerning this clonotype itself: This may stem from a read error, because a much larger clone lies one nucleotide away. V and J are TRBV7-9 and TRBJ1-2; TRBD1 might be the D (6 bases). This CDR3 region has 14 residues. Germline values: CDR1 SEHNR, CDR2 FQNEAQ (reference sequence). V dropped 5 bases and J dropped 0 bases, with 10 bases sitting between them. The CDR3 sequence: CASSAEGANYGYTF. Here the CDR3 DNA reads TGTGCCAGCAGCGCTGAGGGGGCTAACTATGGCTACACCTTC.

In DNA form, the CDR3 reads TGTGCCAGCACCCTACAGCGCCAAGAGACCCAGTACTTC. Encoded protein: CASTLQRQETQYF. This rearrangement joins TRBV13 to TRBJ2-5, with D unclear. Germline values: CDR1 PRHDT, CDR2 FYEKMQ (reference sequence). This CDR3 has 13 amino acids. Trimming shortened V by 7 bases and J by 1 base, and 10 bases separated the two germline ends.